This T cell receptor beta chain was profiled in a study of OX40 agonist ivuxolimab in advanced cancers. As for the study in general: Patients' therapy was ivuxolimab, an antibody that acts as an agonist of OX40 (CD134). Participants, roughly 80% male, averaged around 64 years of age, ranging from about 20 to 80. Two cutaneous melanoma patients and one hepatocellular carcinoma patient, three in all, had partial responses.

Per the germline V gene, CDR1 is SEHNR and CDR2 is FQNEAQ (reference sequence). CDR3 size: 14 residues. The V end lost 2 bases, the J end lost 2 bases, and 10 bases lay between the germline ends. Assay used: immunoSEQ multiplex PCR; TCRdb lists only in-frame clones, some missing. The data contain tens of thousands of clones, almost 90% of them seen just once; the ten biggest clones take up approximately 0.76%. Sequences were derived from CD4+ or CD8+ T cells sorted from blood, sampled in a trial of the OX40 agonist ivuxolimab. The chain joins TRBV7-9 to TRBJ2-7; no clear D gene. This receptor was obtained from an adult with an advanced solid tumor such as melanoma, head and neck, liver or kidney cancer. The CDR3 here is CASSLRDSTYEQYF. The CDR3 coding sequence is TGTGCCAGCAGCTTAAGAGACTCTACCTACGAGCAGTACTTC.